The entry below gives a single T cell receptor beta chain sequence along with its context. What it binds is unknown. This entry is derived from a study of cytomegalovirus exposure and HLA in healthy donors. Study-wide results and caveats: Looking again later, the authors saw that most CMV-associated TCR beta chains seemed HLA-restricted. Specificity of three CMV-associated chains for CMV antigens was verified in vitro.

The PCR made use of 60 Vbeta and 13 Jbeta primers. The method was immunoSEQ multiplex PCR; TCRdb's version includes in-frame clones alone and lacks a portion of them. Recorded for this sample: 200,000 to 250,000 clones. In nominal health when sampled, donors likely had unrecorded immune exposures nonetheless. The V gene's germline CDR1 is MGHDK and CDR2 SYGVNS. The CDR3 runs to 18 residues. With 0 bases removed from V and 4 bases from J, the gap between germline ends came to 18 bases. V usage is TRBV25-1 and J usage is TRBJ2-2, with a tentative D call TRBD2 (5 bases). The TCR was taken from a girl aged 2 to 10 in good health and CMV-seropositive. Sequencing was done on a sample of PBMCs. CDR3 protein: CASSEYFSWWEITGELFF. As DNA, the CDR3 is TGTGCCAGCAGTGAATATTTTTCTTGGTGGGAGATCACCGGGGAGCTGTTTTTT.